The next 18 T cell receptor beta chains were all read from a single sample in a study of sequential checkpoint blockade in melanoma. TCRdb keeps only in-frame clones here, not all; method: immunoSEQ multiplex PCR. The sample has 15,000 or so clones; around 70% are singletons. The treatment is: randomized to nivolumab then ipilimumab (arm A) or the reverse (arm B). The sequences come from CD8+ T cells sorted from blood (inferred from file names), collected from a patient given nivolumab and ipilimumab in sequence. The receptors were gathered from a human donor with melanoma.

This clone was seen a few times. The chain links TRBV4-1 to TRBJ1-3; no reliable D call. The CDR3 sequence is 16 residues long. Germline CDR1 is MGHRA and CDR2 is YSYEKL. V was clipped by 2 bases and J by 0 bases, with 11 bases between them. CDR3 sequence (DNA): TGCGCCAGCAGCCAAAATAGAGAGATCTCTGGAAACACCATATATTTT. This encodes CASSQNREISGNTIYF.

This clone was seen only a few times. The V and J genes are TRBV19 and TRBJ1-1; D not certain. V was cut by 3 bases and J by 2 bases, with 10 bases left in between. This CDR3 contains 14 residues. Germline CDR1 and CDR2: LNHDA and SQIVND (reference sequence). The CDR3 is CASSMWAGNTEAFF. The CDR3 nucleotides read TGTGCCAGTAGTATGTGGGCAGGAAACACTGAAGCTTTCTTT.

The CDR3 DNA reads as TGTGCCAGCAGCTTAGGAGGGAGCTACACCTTC. It is translated as CASSLGGSYTF. This rearrangement joins TRBV7-9 to TRBJ1-2; D gene uncertain. The CDR3 extends over 11 amino acids. The V gene's germline CDR1 is SEHNR and CDR2 FQNEAQ (reference sequence). V lost 1 base to trimming and J lost 9 bases, with 6 bases between them.

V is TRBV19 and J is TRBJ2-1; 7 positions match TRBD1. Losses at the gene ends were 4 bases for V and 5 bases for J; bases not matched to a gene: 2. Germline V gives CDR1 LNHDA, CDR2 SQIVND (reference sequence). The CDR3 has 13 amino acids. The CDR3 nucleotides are TGTGCCAGTAGTAAAGACAGGGACAATGAGCAGTTCTTC. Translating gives CASSKDRDNEQFF. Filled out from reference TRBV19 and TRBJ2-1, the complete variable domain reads DGGITQSPKYLFRKEGQNVTLSCEQNLNHDAMYWYRQDPGQGLRLIYYSQIVNDFQKGDIAEGYSVSREKKESFPLTVTSAQKNPTAFYLCASSKDRDNEQFFGPGTRLTVL.

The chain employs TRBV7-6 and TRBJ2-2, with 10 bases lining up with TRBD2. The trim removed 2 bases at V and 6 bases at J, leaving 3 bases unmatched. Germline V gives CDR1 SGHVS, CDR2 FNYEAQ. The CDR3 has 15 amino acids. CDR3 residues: CASSLSLAGAGELFF. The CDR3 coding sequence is TGTGCCAGCAGCTTAAGCCTAGCGGGGGCCGGGGAGCTGTTTTTT.

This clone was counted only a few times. The chain's CDR3 is CASGLVRGSGTAKETQYF. CDR3 nucleotide sequence: TGTGCTAGTGGTTTGGTACGTGGATCCGGGACAGCTAAAGAGACCCAGTACTTC. The chain is built from TRBV12-5 and TRBJ2-5; TRBD1 matches 7 bases. The V and J ends lost 0 bases and 3 bases, in that order; junction bases with no gene match: 13. Germline V gene sequence: CDR1 LGHNT, CDR2 FRNRAP. The CDR3 is 18 residues long.

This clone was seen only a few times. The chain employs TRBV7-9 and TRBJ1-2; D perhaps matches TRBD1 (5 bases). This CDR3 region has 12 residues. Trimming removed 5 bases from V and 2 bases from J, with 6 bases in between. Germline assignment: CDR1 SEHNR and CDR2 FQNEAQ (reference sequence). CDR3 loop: CASSPGNYGYTF. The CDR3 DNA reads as TGTGCCAGCAGCCCAGGGAACTATGGCTACACCTTC.

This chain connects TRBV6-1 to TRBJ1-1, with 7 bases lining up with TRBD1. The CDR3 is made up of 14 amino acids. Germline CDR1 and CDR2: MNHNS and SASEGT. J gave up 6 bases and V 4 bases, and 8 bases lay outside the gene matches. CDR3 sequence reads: CASSGRGGVPEAFF. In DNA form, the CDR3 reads TGTGCCAGCAGTGGGAGAGGGGGCGTCCCTGAAGCTTTCTTT.

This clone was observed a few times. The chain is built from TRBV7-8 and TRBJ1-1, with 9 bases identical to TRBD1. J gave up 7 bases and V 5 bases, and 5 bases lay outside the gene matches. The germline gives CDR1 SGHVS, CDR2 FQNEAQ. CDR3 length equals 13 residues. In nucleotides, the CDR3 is TGTGCCAGCAGCGCGACAGGGGGAGGTGAAGCTTTCTTT. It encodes CASSATGGGEAFF. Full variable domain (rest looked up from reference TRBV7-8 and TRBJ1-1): GAGVSQSPRYKVAKRGQDVALRCDPISGHVSLFWYQQALGQGPEFLTYFQNEAQLDKSGLPSDRFFAERPEGSVSTLKIQRTQQEDSAVYLCASSATGGGEAFFGQGTRLTVV.

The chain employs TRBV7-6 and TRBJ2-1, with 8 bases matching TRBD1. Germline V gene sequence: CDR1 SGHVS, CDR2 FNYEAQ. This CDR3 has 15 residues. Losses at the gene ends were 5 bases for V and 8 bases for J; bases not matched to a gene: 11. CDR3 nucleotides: TGTGCCAGCAGCCCCCGACAGGGGAATCTGGATGAGCAGTTCTTC. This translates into CASSPRQGNLDEQFF.

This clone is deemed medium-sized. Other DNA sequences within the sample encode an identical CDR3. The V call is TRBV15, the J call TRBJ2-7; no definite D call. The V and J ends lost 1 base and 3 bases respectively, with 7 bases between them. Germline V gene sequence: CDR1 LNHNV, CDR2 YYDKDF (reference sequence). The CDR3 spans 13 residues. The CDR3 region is CATSRGRSYEQYV. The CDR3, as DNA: TGTGCCACCAGCAGAGGACGGAGCTACGAGCAGTACGTC.

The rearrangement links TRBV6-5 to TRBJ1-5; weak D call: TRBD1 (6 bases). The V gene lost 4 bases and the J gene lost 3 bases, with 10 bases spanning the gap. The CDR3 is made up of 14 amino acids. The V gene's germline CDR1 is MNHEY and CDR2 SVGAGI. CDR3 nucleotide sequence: TGTGCCAGCAGTTTAGGACAGTTCAATCAGCCCCAGCATTTT. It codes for CASSLGQFNQPQHF.

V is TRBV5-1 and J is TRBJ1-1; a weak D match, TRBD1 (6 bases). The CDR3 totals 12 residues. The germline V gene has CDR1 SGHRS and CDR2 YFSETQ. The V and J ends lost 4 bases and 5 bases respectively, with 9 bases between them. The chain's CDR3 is CASSTTGTEAFF. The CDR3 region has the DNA TGCGCCAGCAGCACGACAGGAACTGAAGCTTTCTTT.

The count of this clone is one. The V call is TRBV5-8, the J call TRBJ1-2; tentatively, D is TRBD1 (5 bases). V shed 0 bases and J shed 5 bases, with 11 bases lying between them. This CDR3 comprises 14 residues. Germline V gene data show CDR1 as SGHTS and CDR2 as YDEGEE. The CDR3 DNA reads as TGTGCCAGCAGCTTGGACAAGACAGCTTATGGCTACACCTTC. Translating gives CASSLDKTAYGYTF.

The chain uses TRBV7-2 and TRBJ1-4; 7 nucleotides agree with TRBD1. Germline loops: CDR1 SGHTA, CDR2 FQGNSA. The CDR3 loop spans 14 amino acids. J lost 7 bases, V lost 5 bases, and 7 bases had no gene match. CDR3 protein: CASSHRGYSEKLFF. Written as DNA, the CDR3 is TGTGCCAGCAGCCACAGGGGATATAGTGAAAAACTGTTTTTT.

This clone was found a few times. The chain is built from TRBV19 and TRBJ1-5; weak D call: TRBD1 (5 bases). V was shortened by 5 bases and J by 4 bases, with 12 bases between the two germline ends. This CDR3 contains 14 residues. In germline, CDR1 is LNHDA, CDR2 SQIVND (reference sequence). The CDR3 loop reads CASSGAGFNQPQHF. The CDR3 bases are TGTGCCAGTAGTGGGGCAGGGTTTAATCAGCCCCAGCATTTT.

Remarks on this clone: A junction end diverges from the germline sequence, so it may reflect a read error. The CDR3: CANSRPAGGKDGYTF. CDR3 nucleotide sequence: TGTGCCAACAGCCGTCCGGCAGGGGGGAAGGATGGCTACACCTTC. V is TRBV5-4 and J is TRBJ1-2; 7 bases are a match to TRBD1. The CDR3 has 15 amino acids. CDR1 is SGHNT and CDR2 is YYREEE in the germline V gene (reference sequence).

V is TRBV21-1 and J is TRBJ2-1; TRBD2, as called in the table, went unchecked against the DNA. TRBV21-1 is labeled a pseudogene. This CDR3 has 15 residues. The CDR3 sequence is CASSVAGSAAGEQFF. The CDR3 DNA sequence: TGTGCCAGCAGCGTAGCCGGTAGCGCGGCCGGTGAGCAGTTCTTC.